The present entry profiles one TCR beta chain with its context. Its antigen is undetermined. This entry is derived from a study of cytomegalovirus exposure and HLA in healthy donors. Study-level findings and limits: Data from an earlier analysis indicated that most TCR beta V segments were productive either about 87% or about 30% of the time.

PCR primers comprised 60 Vbeta and 13 Jbeta primers. Only in-frame clones appear in the TCRdb table, and some are missing; sequencing was by immunoSEQ multiplex PCR. The table includes 55,000 to 80,000 clones, approximately 75% detected once. This CDR3 is 18 amino acids long. Germline V gives CDR1 SGDLS, CDR2 YYNGEE. V dropped 1 base and J dropped 4 bases, with 23 bases sitting between them. The source of this sequence is a man in his fifties in good health and CMV-seropositive. The sample consisted of PBMCs. The chain combines TRBV9 with TRBJ1-1, with D possibly TRBD1 on 6 matching bases. CDR3 region: CASSVSGWGLTGFTEAFF. CDR3 nucleotides: TGTGCCAGCAGCGTATCTGGATGGGGACTAACAGGGTTCACTGAAGCTTTCTTT. The whole variable domain, filled in from reference TRBV9 and TRBJ1-1, reads DSGVTQTPKHLITATGQRVTLRCSPRSGDLSVYWYQQSLDQGLQFLIQYYNGEERAKGNILERFSAQQFPDLHSELNLSSLELGDSALYFCASSVSGWGLTGFTEAFFGQGTRLTVV.